This T cell receptor (beta chain) was observed in a study of early T cells in non-severe SARS-CoV-2 infection. Study summary: Sequencing used unsorted whole-blood bulk RNA, so chains lack pairing.

V lost 3 bases to trimming and J lost 1 base, with 10 bases between them. This CDR3 region has 14 residues. From germline, CDR1 is SGDLS and CDR2 YYNGEE. From the 5' RACE reads, TCRdb called clonotypes with MiXCR, one entry per CDR3 protein. The data hold about 68,000 distinct CDR3 sequences, with roughly 11% observed a single time. The V call is TRBV9, the J call TRBJ2-5; D possibly corresponds to TRBD2 (6 bases). This TCR was sampled from an adult who was a healthcare worker with PCR-confirmed SARS-CoV-2 infection or an uninfected control (not recorded which). Sequencing input: whole blood. CDR3 sequence: CASSARDFQETQYF. CDR3 bases: TGTGCCAGCAGCGCCCGGGACTTCCAAGAGACCCAGTACTTC.